A selection of T cell receptor beta chains follows, all from one sample in a study of T cells in Graves' hyperthyroidism and ophthalmopathy. TCRdb processed the multiplex PCR reads anew with MiXCR; each CDR3 protein has one entry. The sample records hundreds of thousands of distinct CDR3 sequences, roughly 32% being singletons. The specimen sequenced was blood. These receptors were obtained from a woman aged 40 to 50 with Graves' hyperthyroidism. CDR3s include the opening cysteine and the closing phenylalanine or tryptophan. A D gene is named only where the DNA matches it firmly. Size is omitted from some rows. Given values are once, few, many or a class for expanded clones.

j_call clone_size v_call d_call cdr3_aa cdr3_nt
TRBJ2-7 few TRBV6-2/TRBV6-3 NA CASSYSITGNEQYF TGTGCCAGCAGTTACTCGATTACAGGGAACGAGCAGTACTTC
TRBJ2-5 many TRBV7-6 NA CASSSPLTSTLLETQYF TGTGCCAGCAGCTCCCCCCTCACTAGTACTCTACTTGAGACCCAGTACTTC
TRBJ2-2 NA TRBV5-4 NA CASSLGQERAGELFF TGTGCCAGCAGCTTGGGGCAGGAGCGCGCCGGGGAGCTGTTTTTT
TRBJ1-2 NA TRBV12-3/TRBV12-4 NA CAAQIGGARGYTF TGTGCCGCCCAGATCGGGGGTGCGAGGGGCTACACCTTC
TRBJ1-5 NA TRBV2 NA CASSLWVHQPQHF TGTGCCAGCAGTTTATGGGTCCATCAGCCCCAGCATTTT
TRBJ2-5 many TRBV12-3/TRBV12-4 NA CASSLHGQETQYF TGTGCCAGCAGTTTACATGGCCAAGAGACCCAGTACTTC
TRBJ2-5 many TRBV18 NA CASSPQETQYF TGTGCCAGCAGCCCCCAAGAGACCCAGTACTTC
TRBJ1-2 many TRBV24-1 TRBD1 CATSERDSYGYTF TGTGCCACCAGTGAGCGGGACAGCTATGGCTACACCTTC
TRBJ2-7 NA TRBV7-3 NA CASSSERGIDNEQYF TGTGCCAGCAGCTCCGAGCGTGGGATAGACAATGAGCAGTACTTC
TRBJ2-3 NA TRBV7-9 NA CASSPAGGRPDTQYF TGTGCCAGCAGCCCCGCTGGAGGGAGGCCAGATACGCAGTATTTT
TRBJ2-7 many TRBV20-1 TRBD2 CSALISGRSYEQYF TGCAGTGCTCTTATTAGCGGGAGATCCTACGAGCAGTACTTC
TRBJ1-2 many TRBV2 TRBD1 CASRRTSTGGGGYTF TGTGCCAGCAGGAGAACTTCGACAGGGGGAGGGGGCTACACCTTC
TRBJ1-5 NA TRBV19 NA CASSIGTPRSGQPQHF TGTGCCAGTAGTATAGGAACGCCGAGGTCGGGCCAGCCCCAGCATTTT
TRBJ1-3 NA TRBV20-1 NA CSATGDGNTIYF TGCAGTGCCACGGGAGATGGAAACACCATATATTTT
TRBJ2-7 NA TRBV20-1 TRBD2 CSAKNPGLAPYEQYF TGCAGTGCTAAAAATCCGGGACTAGCTCCCTACGAGCAGTACTTC
TRBJ1-1 many TRBV15 TRBD1 CATSSDRGYTEAFF TGTGCCACCAGCAGCGACAGGGGGTACACTGAAGCTTTCTTT
TRBJ2-7 NA TRBV7-9 NA CASRSLVIYEQYF TGTGCCAGCAGGAGTTTGGTTATCTACGAGCAGTACTTC
TRBJ2-1 NA TRBV7-2 NA CASSLMRDTYNEQFF TGTGCCAGCAGCTTGATGCGGGATACCTACAATGAGCAGTTCTTC
TRBJ1-1 many TRBV19 NA CASSISQAWTEAFF TGTGCCAGTAGTATTTCTCAGGCGTGGACTGAAGCTTTCTTT
TRBJ2-1 NA TRBV20-1 NA CSASYWAGRENEQFF TGCAGTGCTTCATACTGGGCGGGGAGAGAAAATGAGCAGTTCTTC
TRBJ1-5 many TRBV7-9 NA CASSLEEDQPQHF TGTGCCAGCAGCTTAGAGGAGGATCAGCCCCAGCATTTT
TRBJ2-7 NA TRBV20-1 NA CSARDPATSSYEQYF TGCAGTGCTAGAGATCCGGCCACCAGTTCCTACGAGCAGTACTTC
TRBJ1-1 NA TRBV29-1 TRBD1 CSVDGTGRGTEAFF TGCAGCGTTGACGGGACAGGGAGAGGAACTGAAGCTTTCTTT
TRBJ1-1 many TRBV9 NA CASSVGPGAMNTEAFF TGTGCCAGCAGCGTAGGCCCAGGGGCCATGAACACTGAAGCTTTCTTT
TRBJ2-7 NA TRBV6-2/TRBV6-3 NA CASSRDTRNIF TGTGCCAGCAGTAGGGACACCCGAAATATCTTC
TRBJ2-2 many TRBV7-7 NA CASSLGSHANTGELFF TGTGCTAGCAGCTTAGGATCTCACGCGAACACCGGGGAGCTGTTTTTT
TRBJ1-6 many TRBV11-2 NA CASSRYSYNSPLHF TGTGCCAGCAGTCGTTACTCCTATAATTCACCCCTCCACTTT
TRBJ2-7 few TRBV7-9 NA CASSFSLTGEQYF TGTGCCAGCAGCTTTTCTTTGACGGGCGAGCAGTACTTC
TRBJ1-1 many TRBV10-3 TRBD1 CAISESGQGGTEAFF TGTGCCATCAGTGAGTCAGGACAGGGAGGCACTGAAGCTTTCTTT
TRBJ1-2 NA TRBV7-8 TRBD1 CASSPGDRVITGYTF TGTGCCAGCTCACCCGGGGACAGGGTCATTACAGGCTACACCTTC
TRBJ1-3 many TRBV25-1 TRBD1 CASSESAAGGYTIYF TGTGCCAGCAGTGAATCGGCGGCAGGGGGATACACCATATATTTT
TRBJ2-6 many TRBV9 NA CASSVAQETRYSGANVLTF TGTGCCAGCAGCGTAGCTCAGGAGACACGCTACTCTGGGGCCAACGTCCTGACTTTC
TRBJ2-2 many TRBV29-1 NA CSVQRGLDTGELFF TGCAGCGTTCAGAGGGGCCTTGACACCGGGGAGCTGTTTTTT
TRBJ2-3 few TRBV7-2 NA CASSNTGPDTQYF TGTGCCAGCAGCAATACAGGGCCAGATACGCAGTATTTT
TRBJ2-5 few TRBV15 NA CATSGTRGETQYF TGTGCCACCAGCGGGACCCGGGGAGAGACCCAGTACTTC
TRBJ2-2 few TRBV7-2 NA CASSPRVGGRVTGELFF TGTGCCAGCAGCCCCCGGGTGGGGGGGCGTGTTACCGGGGAGCTGTTTTTT
TRBJ2-7 NA TRBV4-2 NA CASSQDRIRGDSRNYEQYF TGTGCCAGCAGCCAAGATAGGATTAGGGGGGACAGTCGGAACTACGAGCAGTACTTC
TRBJ2-7 NA TRBV24-1 TRBD2 CASSFEAGGYEQYF TGTGCCAGCAGTTTTGAGGCGGGAGGGTACGAGCAGTACTTC
TRBJ2-7 NA TRBV28 NA CASRIIDEQYF TGTGCCAGCAGGATTATTGACGAGCAGTACTTC
TRBJ2-3 NA TRBV10-2 TRBD2 CASGQGGGTDTQYF TGCGCCAGCGGCCAGGGAGGGGGCACAGATACGCAGTATTTT
TRBJ1-1 few TRBV28 TRBD1 CASRGTGAGTEAFF TGTGCCAGCAGGGGGACAGGGGCTGGAACTGAAGCTTTCTTT
TRBJ2-7 many TRBV4-1 NA CASSQGDPYEQYF TGCGCCAGCAGCCAAGGGGACCCTTACGAGCAGTACTTC
TRBJ1-2 NA TRBV7-2 TRBD1 CASITPGQGDYGYTF TGTGCCAGCATTACTCCGGGACAGGGAGACTATGGCTACACCTTC
TRBJ2-7 NA TRBV7-2 NA CASSLAGAGAGYEQYF TGTGCCAGCAGCTTAGCTGGGGCAGGGGCGGGCTACGAGCAGTACTTC
TRBJ1-1 NA TRBV7-8 TRBD1 CASRPPGQGAGNTEAFF TGTGCCAGCAGACCTCCGGGACAGGGGGCTGGGAACACTGAAGCTTTCTTT
TRBJ2-2 once TRBV5-1 TRBD2 CASSSSGTTGELFF TGCGCCAGCAGCTCTAGCGGGACCACCGGGGAGCTGTTTTTT
TRBJ1-2 NA TRBV5-5 NA CASSPWDGHYGYTF TGTGCCAGCAGCCCGTGGGACGGTCACTATGGCTACACCTTC
TRBJ2-5 many TRBV10-1 NA CASSEGFGETQYF TGCGCCAGCAGTGAGGGCTTTGGAGAGACCCAGTACTTC
TRBJ1-1 few TRBV5-5 NA CASSQDSTQTEAFF TGTGCCAGCAGCCAGGACAGTACTCAAACTGAAGCTTTCTTT
TRBJ2-7 NA TRBV10-3 TRBD1 CAISVRDRVLQYF TGTGCCATCAGCGTAAGGGACAGGGTACTCCAGTACTTC
TRBJ2-7 many TRBV30 NA CALRDSHYEQYF TGTGCCCTCCGGGACTCACACTACGAGCAGTACTTC
TRBJ1-1 many TRBV29-1 TRBD1 CSVGQIEPINTEAFF TGCAGCGTGGGACAGATTGAACCTATTAACACTGAAGCTTTCTTT
TRBJ2-3 NA TRBV20-1 TRBD2 CSARDWTSGLTSTDTQYF TGCAGTGCTAGAGATTGGACTAGCGGGCTAACTAGCACAGATACGCAGTATTTT